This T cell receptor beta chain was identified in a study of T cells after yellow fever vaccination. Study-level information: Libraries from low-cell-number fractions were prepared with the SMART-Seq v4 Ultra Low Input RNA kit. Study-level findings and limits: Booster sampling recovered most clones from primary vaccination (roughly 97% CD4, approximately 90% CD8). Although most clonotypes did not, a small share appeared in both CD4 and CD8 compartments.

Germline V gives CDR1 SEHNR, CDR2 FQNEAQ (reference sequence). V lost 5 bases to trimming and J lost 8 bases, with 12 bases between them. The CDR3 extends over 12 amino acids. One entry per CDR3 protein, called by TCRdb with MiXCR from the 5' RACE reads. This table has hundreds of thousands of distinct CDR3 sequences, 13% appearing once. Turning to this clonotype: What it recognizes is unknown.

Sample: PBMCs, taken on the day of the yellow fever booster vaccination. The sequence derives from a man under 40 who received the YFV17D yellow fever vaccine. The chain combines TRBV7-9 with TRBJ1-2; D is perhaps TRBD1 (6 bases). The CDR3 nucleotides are TGTGCCAGCAGCGATCACAGGGACGGCTACACCTTC. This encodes CASSDHRDGYTF.